This T cell receptor beta chain came from a study of T cells after posttransplantation cyclophosphamide. Study-wide findings and caveats: Later blood repertoires were often dominated by clones from the donor CD8+ memory compartment. Blood and skin or GI T cell repertoires showed limited TRB overlap. Recipient CMV seropositivity and CMV reactivation strongly tracked TRB clonality.

Germline-derived CDR1 and CDR2 are SGHNT and YYREEE (reference sequence). V lost 1 base to trimming and J lost 1 base, with 11 bases between them. The CDR3 is 15 residues long. In this sample, this clone turned up a few times. Its specificity is not known. Libraries were prepared by immunoSEQ multiplex PCR; TCRdb keeps only in-frame clonotypes and omits some of them. The table records about 21,000 clones, over 75% of them present only once. Controls had myeloablative marrow grafts with methotrexate and calcineurin inhibitor, sampled at 1 year. The TCR comes from a female patient between 30 and 39 years old who received an allogeneic stem cell transplant from an unrelated donor, was CMV-positive, and had acute and chronic GVHD. The graft donor may have contributed some T cells. The source was PBMCs, collected less than 400 days after allogeneic stem cell transplant with calcineurin inhibitor and methotrexate. The chain uses TRBV5-4 and TRBJ1-1, with D unclear. The CDR3 coding sequence is TGTGCCAGCAGCTTGTCGGGTACGCAGAACACTGAAGCTTTCTTT. The encoded protein is CASSLSGTQNTEAFF.